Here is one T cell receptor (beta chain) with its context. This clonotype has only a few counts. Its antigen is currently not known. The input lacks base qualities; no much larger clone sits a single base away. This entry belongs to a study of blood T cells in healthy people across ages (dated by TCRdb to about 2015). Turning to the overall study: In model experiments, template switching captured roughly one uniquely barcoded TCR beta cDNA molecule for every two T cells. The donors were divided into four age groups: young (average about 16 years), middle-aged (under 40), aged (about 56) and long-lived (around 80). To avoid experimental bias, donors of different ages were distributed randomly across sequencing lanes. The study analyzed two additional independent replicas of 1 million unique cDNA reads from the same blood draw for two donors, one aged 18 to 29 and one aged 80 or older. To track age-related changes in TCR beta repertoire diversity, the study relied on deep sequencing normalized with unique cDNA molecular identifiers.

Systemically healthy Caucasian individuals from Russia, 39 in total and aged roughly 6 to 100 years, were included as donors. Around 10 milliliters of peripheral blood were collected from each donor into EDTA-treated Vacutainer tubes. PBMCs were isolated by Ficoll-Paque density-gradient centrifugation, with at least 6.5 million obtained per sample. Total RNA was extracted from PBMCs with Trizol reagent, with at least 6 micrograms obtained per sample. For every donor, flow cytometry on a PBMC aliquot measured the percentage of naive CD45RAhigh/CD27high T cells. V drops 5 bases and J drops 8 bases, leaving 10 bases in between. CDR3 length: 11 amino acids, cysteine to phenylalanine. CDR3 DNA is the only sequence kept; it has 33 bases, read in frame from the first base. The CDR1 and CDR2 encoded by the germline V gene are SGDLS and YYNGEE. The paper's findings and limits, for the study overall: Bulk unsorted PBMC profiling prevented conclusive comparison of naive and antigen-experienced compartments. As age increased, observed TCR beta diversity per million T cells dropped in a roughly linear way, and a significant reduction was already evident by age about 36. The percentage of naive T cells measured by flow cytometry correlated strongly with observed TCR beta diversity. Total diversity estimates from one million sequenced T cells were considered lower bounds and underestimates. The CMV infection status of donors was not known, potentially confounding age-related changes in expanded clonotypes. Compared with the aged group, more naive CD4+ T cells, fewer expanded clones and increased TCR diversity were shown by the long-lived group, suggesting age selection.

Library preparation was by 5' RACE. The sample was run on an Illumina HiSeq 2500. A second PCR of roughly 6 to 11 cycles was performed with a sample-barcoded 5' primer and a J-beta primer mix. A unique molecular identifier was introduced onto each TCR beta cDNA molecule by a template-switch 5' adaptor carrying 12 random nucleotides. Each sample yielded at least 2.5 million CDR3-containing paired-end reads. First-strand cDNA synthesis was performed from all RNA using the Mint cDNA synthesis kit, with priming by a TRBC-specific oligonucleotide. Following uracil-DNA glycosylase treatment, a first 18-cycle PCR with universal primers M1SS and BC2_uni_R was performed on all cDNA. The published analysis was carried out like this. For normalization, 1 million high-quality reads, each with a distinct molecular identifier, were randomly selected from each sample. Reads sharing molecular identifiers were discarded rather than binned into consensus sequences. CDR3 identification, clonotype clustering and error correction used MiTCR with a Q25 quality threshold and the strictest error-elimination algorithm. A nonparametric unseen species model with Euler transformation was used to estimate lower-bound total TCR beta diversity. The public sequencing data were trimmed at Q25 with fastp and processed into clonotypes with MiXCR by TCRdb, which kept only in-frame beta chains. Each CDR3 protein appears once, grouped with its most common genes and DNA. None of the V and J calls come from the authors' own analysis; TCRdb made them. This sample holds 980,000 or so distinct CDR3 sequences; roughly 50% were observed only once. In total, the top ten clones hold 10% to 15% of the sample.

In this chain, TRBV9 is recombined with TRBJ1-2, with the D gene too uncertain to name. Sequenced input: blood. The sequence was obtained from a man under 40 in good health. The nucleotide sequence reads TGTGCCAGCAGGCGGGTCCACGGCTACACCTTC. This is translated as CASRRVHGYTF.